This T cell receptor beta chain was recorded in a study of blood T cell repertoires in COVID-19. The wider study: COVID-19 samples from acute and convalescent phases originated in the United States, Italy and Spain. PBMCs, B-cell-depleted T cells, or T cells were the source of the cDNA or gDNA that made up the material.

As handled by the study authors: Nucleated cell counts were estimated from reference gene primer amplification. Here immunoSEQ multiplex PCR was the method, and the copy in TCRdb shows in-frame clones only, minus some. Clone size and V and J calls were adopted from that table, with D and trimming inferred from the DNA. The sample includes 100,000 to 120,000 clones, 85% to 90% of them seen just once. The V gene end was trimmed by 5 bases and the J gene end by 7 bases; junction bases not matched to a gene: 11. Germline V lookup: CDR1 MNHEY, CDR2 SVGEGT. The CDR3 consists of 15 residues. The chain employs TRBV6-2 or TRBV6-3 and TRBJ1-1; the match to TRBD1 covers 9 bases. The sequence derives from a woman aged 45-65 years with acute or convalescent COVID-19. Material: peripheral blood. This CDR3 reads CASSRQTGGVGEAFF. DNA for the CDR3: TGTGCCAGCAGTCGTCAGACAGGGGGAGTTGGTGAAGCTTTCTTT.